The clone carrying this T cell receptor (beta chain) was counted between two and nine times. As yet, its antigen is unknown. This specimen comes from a study of CD8+ T cells in alopecia areata. Regarding the study as a whole: Tofacitinib did not eliminate many expanded lesional clones from scalp or blood. One nonresponder leaves baseline CD8+ expansion's link to response uncertain.

Extraction and reverse transcription of RNA yielded cDNA as the sequencing template. Data came from immunoSEQ multiplex PCR; TCRdb stores just in-frame clones and leaves some out. The sample contains approximately 150,000 clones, around 58% of which appear only once. The V end lost 0 bases, the J end lost 8 bases, and 13 bases lay between the germline ends. Germline V gene data show CDR1 as MNHNS and CDR2 as SASEGT. This CDR3 contains 14 residues. Indicated treatment: oral pan-JAK inhibitor, 5-10 mg twice daily. Researchers gathered lesional scalp punch biopsies and peripheral blood from patients with alopecia areata.

The sequence derives from a human donor with alopecia areata. The chain links TRBV6-1 to TRBJ1-2, with D unclear. Here the sequenced sample was CD4+ T cells sorted from blood, taken at approximately week 60, from a patient treated with tofacitinib. The CDR3 nucleotides are TGTGCCAGCAGTGAAGCACATAGAAGCGGAGGCTACACCTTC. It encodes CASSEAHRSGGYTF.